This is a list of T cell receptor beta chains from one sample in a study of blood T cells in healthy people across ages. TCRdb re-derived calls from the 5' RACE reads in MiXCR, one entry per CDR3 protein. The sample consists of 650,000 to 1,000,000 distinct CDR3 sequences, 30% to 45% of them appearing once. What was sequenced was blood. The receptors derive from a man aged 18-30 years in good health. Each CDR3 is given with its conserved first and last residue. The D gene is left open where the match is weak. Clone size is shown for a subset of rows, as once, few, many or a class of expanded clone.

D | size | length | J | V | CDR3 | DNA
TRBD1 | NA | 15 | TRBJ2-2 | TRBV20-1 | CSATNRGRNTGELFF | TGCAGTGCTACGAACAGGGGGCGCAACACCGGGGAGCTGTTTTTT
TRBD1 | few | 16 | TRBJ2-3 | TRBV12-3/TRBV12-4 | CASSLRQGPSADTQYF | TGTGCCAGCAGTTTAAGACAGGGGCCAAGTGCAGATACGCAGTATTTT
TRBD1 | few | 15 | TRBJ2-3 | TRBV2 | CASSEGTGVADTQYF | TGTGCCAGCAGTGAGGGGACAGGGGTTGCAGATACGCAGTATTTT
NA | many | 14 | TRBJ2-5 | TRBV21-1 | CASSHKLAEETQYF | TGTGCCAGCAGCCATAAACTAGCAGAAGAGACCCAGTACTTC
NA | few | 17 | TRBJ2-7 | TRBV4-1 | CASSQDSGAGVTYEQYF | TGCGCCAGCAGCCAAGATTCGGGGGCGGGGGTCACCTACGAGCAGTACTTC
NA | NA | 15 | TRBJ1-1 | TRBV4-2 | CASSQGRGGVTEAFF | TGTGCCAGCAGCCAAGGAAGAGGGGGGGTCACTGAAGCTTTCTTT
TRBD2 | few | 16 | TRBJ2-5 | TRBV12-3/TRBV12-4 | CASSPPSGGAEETQYF | TGTGCCAGCAGTCCTCCTAGCGGGGGGGCCGAGGAGACCCAGTACTTC
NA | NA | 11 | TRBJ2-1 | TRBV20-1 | CSARETEKQFF | TGCAGTGCTAGAGAGACAGAGAAGCAGTTCTTC
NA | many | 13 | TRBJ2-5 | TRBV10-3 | CAISGTSQETQYF | TGTGCCATCAGTGGCACATCACAAGAGACCCAGTACTTC
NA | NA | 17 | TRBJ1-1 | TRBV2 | CASSVPGQALMNTEAFF | TGTGCCAGCAGCGTTCCGGGACAAGCACTCATGAACACTGAAGCTTTCTTT
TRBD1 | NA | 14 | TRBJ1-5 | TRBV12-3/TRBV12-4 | CASSPGQDHQPQHF | TGTGCCAGCAGCCCAGGACAGGACCATCAGCCCCAGCATTTT
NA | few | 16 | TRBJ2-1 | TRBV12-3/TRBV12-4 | CASSLRSGPPKYEQFF | TGTGCCAGCAGTTTAAGGTCGGGCCCTCCTAAGTATGAGCAGTTCTTC
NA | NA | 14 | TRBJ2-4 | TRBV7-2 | CASSLSGIQNIQYF | TGTGCCAGCAGCTTATCGGGGATCCAAAACATTCAGTACTTC
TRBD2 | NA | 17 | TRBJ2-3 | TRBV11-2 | CASSNRLAGAPTDTQYF | TGTGCCAGCAGCAACCGACTAGCGGGGGCACCCACAGATACGCAGTATTTT
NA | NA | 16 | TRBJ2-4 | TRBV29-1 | CSAREGTLDPQNIQYF | TGCAGCGCCCGAGAAGGGACCTTGGACCCCCAAAACATTCAGTACTTC
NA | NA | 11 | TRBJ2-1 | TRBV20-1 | CSASKQIIQFF | TGCAGTGCTAGTAAGCAGATCATCCAGTTCTTC
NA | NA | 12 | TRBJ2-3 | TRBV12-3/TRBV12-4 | CASSLVTDAQYF | TGTGCCAGCAGTTTAGTGACAGATGCGCAGTATTTT
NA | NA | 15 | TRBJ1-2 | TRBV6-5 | CASSSRQKRVYGYTF | TGTGCCAGCAGTTCCCGACAGAAACGAGTCTATGGCTACACCTTC
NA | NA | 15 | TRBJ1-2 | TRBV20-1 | CSARDPLVRNYGYTF | TGCAGTGCTAGAGATCCACTGGTTCGTAACTATGGCTACACCTTC
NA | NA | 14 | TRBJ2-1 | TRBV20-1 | CSARYASSNNEQFF | TGCAGTGCTAGATATGCTAGTTCTAACAATGAGCAGTTCTTC
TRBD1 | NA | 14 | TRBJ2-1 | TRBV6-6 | CASSYRDSYNEQFF | TGTGCCAGCAGCTACCGGGACAGCTACAATGAGCAGTTCTTC
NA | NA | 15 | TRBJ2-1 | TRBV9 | CASSVGRGTLSEQFF | TGTGCCAGCAGCGTAGGTCGCGGGACCCTAAGTGAGCAGTTCTTC
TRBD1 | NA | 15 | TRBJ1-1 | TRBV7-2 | CASSWSGTGTSEAFF | TGTGCCAGCAGCTGGTCCGGGACAGGGACGTCTGAAGCTTTCTTT
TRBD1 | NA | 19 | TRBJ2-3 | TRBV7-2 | CASSFRPLGQGRLADTQYF | TGTGCCAGCAGCTTTAGACCTTTGGGACAGGGCCGTCTCGCAGATACGCAGTATTTT
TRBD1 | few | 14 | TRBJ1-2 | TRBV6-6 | CASSRDREAAGYTF | TGTGCCAGCAGTCGGGACAGGGAAGCAGCGGGCTACACCTTC
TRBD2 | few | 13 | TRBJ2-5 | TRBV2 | CASSKGLEETQYF | TGTGCCAGCAGTAAGGGACTAGAGGAGACCCAGTACTTC
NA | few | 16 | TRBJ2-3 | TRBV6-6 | CASSYPGVRGTDTQYF | TGTGCCAGCAGTTACCCGGGAGTAAGGGGCACAGATACGCAGTATTTT
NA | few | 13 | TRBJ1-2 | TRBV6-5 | CASSYRQRDGYTF | TGTGCCAGCAGTTACCGACAGAGGGATGGCTACACCTTC
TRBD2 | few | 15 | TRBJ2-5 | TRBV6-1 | CASSENAGGRETQYF | TGTGCCAGCAGTGAAAATGCGGGGGGTAGAGAGACCCAGTACTTC
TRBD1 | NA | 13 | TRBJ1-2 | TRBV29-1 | CSVTSGQNYGYTF | TGCAGCGTTACCTCGGGACAGAACTATGGCTACACCTTC
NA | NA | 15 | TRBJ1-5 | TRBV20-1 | CSAPYSGVGNQPQHF | TGCAGTGCCCCCTACTCGGGTGTGGGCAATCAGCCCCAGCATTTT
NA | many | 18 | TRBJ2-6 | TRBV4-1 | CASSIRMDLAFGANVLTF | TGCGCCAGCAGCATTCGAATGGATCTGGCCTTTGGGGCCAACGTCCTGACTTTC
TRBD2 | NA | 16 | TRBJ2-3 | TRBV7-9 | CASSYRSGGATDTQYF | TGTGCCAGCAGCTACCGAAGCGGGGGGGCCACAGATACGCAGTATTTT
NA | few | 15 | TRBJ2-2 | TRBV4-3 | CASSQDYLNTGELFF | TGCGCCAGCAGCCAGGATTACTTGAACACCGGGGAGCTGTTTTTT
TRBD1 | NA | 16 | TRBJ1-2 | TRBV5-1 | CASSLAGDRPNYGYTF | TGCGCCAGCAGCTTGGCCGGGGACAGGCCTAACTATGGCTACACCTTC
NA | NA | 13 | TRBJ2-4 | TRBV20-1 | CSAASWAKNIQYF | TGCAGTGCTGCCTCTTGGGCCAAAAACATTCAGTACTTC
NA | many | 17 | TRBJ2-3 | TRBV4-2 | CASSQVGLGERTDTQYF | TGTGCCAGCAGCCAAGTAGGGCTTGGGGAGCGGACAGATACGCAGTATTTT
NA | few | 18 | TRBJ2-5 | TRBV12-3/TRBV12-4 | CASSPRETVSWYQETQYF | TGTGCCAGCAGTCCACGGGAGACAGTCTCTTGGTACCAAGAGACCCAGTACTTC
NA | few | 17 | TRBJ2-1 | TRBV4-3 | CASSQEGAGSSYNEQFF | TGCGCCAGCAGCCAAGAGGGAGCGGGTAGCTCCTACAATGAGCAGTTCTTC
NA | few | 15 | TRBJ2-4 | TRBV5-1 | CASSLDRAVKNIQYF | TGCGCCAGCAGCTTGGACAGGGCGGTCAAAAACATTCAGTACTTC
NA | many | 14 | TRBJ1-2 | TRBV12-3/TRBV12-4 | CASSLQGANYGYTF | TGTGCCAGCAGTTTACAGGGAGCTAACTATGGCTACACCTTC
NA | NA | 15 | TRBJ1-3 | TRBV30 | CAWNPTGNSGNTIYF | TGTGCCTGGAACCCAACAGGGAACTCTGGAAACACCATATATTTT
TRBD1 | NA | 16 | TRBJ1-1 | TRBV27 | CASSLARGRVNTEAFF | TGTGCCAGCAGTTTAGCCAGGGGGCGGGTGAACACTGAAGCTTTCTTT
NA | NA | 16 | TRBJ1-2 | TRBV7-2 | CASSLAQGRGVMGYTF | TGTGCCAGCAGCTTAGCTCAGGGAAGGGGGGTGATGGGCTACACCTTC
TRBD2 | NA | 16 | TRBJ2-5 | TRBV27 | CASKTGLAETWDEQYF | TGTGCCAGCAAAACGGGACTAGCGGAGACGTGGGATGAGCAGTACTTC
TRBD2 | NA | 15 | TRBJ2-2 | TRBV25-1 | CASSEGSGVSGELFF | TGTGCCAGCAGTGAGGGTAGCGGGGTTTCCGGGGAGCTGTTTTTT